This T cell receptor (beta chain) was recorded in a study of blood T cells in healthy people across ages (dated by TCRdb to about 2015). For the wider study: Template switching captured roughly one uniquely barcoded TCR beta cDNA molecule per two T cells in model experiments. Using deep sequencing normalized with unique cDNA molecular identifiers, the study measured how TCR beta repertoire diversity changes with age. The donors were divided into four age groups: young (average about 15 years), middle-aged (almost 40), aged (approximately 59) and long-lived (roughly 86). To avoid experimental bias, donors of different ages were spread randomly across the sequencing lanes. Using the same blood draw, the study looked at two additional independent replicas of 1 million unique cDNA reads for two donors, one aged 18 to 30 and the other aged 80 or older.

The approximately 39 donors, aged roughly 6 to 90 years, were systemically healthy Caucasian individuals from Russia. Approximately 9.3 milliliters of peripheral blood were drawn from each donor into EDTA-treated Vacutainer tubes. Ficoll-Paque density-gradient centrifugation was used to isolate PBMCs, with at least 6.5 million per sample. Trizol reagent was used to extract total RNA from the PBMCs, yielding at least 6 micrograms per sample. The percentages of naive CD45RAhigh/CD27high T cells were determined by flow cytometry on a PBMC aliquot from every donor. From cysteine to phenylalanine, the CDR3 is 13 amino acids long. CDR3 DNA only is kept here, 39 bases in frame from base 1. CDR1 and CDR2 are read off the germline V gene (reference sequence) as DFQATT and SNEGSKA. V is cut by 1 base and J by 1 base, and the space between the germline ends is 7 bases. Library preparation employed 5' RACE. Sequencing instrument: Illumina HiSeq 2500. A second about 7 to 12 cycle PCR used a sample-barcoded 5' primer and a J-beta primer mix. Each TCR beta cDNA molecule received a unique molecular identifier from a template-switch 5' adaptor carrying 12 random nucleotides. Each sample yielded at least 2.5 million CDR3-containing paired-end reads. First-strand cDNA was synthesized from all RNA with the Mint cDNA synthesis kit, primed by a TRBC-specific oligonucleotide. Following uracil-DNA glycosylase treatment, a first 18-cycle PCR with universal primers M1SS and BC2_uni_R was performed on all cDNA. In the original analysis: Normalization of each sample was performed by random selection of 1 million high-quality reads, each carrying a distinct molecular identifier. Reads sharing molecular identifiers were discarded rather than binned into consensus sequences. MiTCR, run with a Q25 quality threshold and the strictest error-elimination algorithm, handled CDR3 identification, clonotype clustering and error correction. A nonparametric unseen species model using Euler transformation provided a lower-bound estimate of total TCR beta diversity. TCRdb reworked the public reads: Q25 trimming with fastp, MiXCR clone assembly, productive beta chains retained. Rows are unified per CDR3 protein, each entry keeping the most common DNA and genes. The V and J calls were not made by the authors but by TCRdb's processing. Within this sample are under 2,000,000 distinct CDR3 sequences, with about 50% of them counted one time only. Around 2.1% of the sample is in the top ten clones.

Study-wide conclusions, independent of this receptor: Observed TCR beta diversity per million T cells fell roughly linearly with age, and a significant reduction was already apparent by age roughly 40. Estimates of total diversity based on one million sequenced T cells were considered lower bounds and underestimates. Bulk unsorted PBMC profiling prevented conclusive comparison of naive and antigen-experienced compartments. Compared with the aged group, the long-lived group had more naive CD4+ T cells, fewer expanded clones and increased TCR diversity, a pattern suggesting age selection. Because the CMV infection status of the donors was unknown, age-related changes in expanded clonotypes may potentially have been confounded. The percentage of naive T cells measured by flow cytometry correlated strongly with observed TCR beta diversity.

This clonotype occurred a few times. There is no known antigen for this receptor. No base-level quality is on record; no much larger clone is a single base apart. The material sequenced was blood. The chain employs TRBV20-1 and TRBJ2-5; no D gene call is confident. The clonotype comes from a woman aged 40 to 55 in good health. CDR3 protein: CSARGQRQETQYF. The base sequence is TGCAGTGCTAGAGGACAACGCCAAGAGACCCAGTACTTC.